One T cell receptor (beta chain) is described in this entry. Its antigen target is currently unknown. Base qualities are not at hand, and no much larger clone is one base apart. This sample includes further DNA sequences coding for the same CDR3. TCRbeta CDR3 regions were sequenced with the immunoSEQ Assay. After extraction, genomic DNA underwent amplification by bias-controlled multiplex PCR, followed by high-throughput sequencing. The source study handled its data this way. To quantify the absolute abundance of every unique TCRbeta CDR3 region, sequences were collapsed and filtered. T cell fraction was estimated by normalizing TCRbeta template counts to usable DNA, which was measured by amplifying reference genes present in all nucleated cells. Repertoire TCRs were annotated as SARS-CoV-2-specific when V gene, CDR3 amino acid sequence and J gene were exactly matched to a known reactive TCR set. MIRA supplied the reference SARS-CoV-2 TCR set, which was filtered for enrichment in COVID-19-positive ImmuneCODE repertoires so that public or cross-reactive TCRs were removed. Using the MIRA antigens, annotated TCRs were further analysed by specific ORF or by position within an ORF. Breadth was defined as the number of annotated unique rearrangements divided by the total number of unique productive rearrangements, and depth was defined as the summed frequency of the annotated unique rearrangements. TCR breadth was compared between groups using two-sided Wilcoxon rank-sum tests. Sourced from immuneACCESS, this table was stored by TCRdb with only in-frame sequences that have V and J called. A share of the clones is absent; for the studies checked, an unresolved V gene accounts for under half, and the remainder has no known explanation. Clonal size and the V and J genes are those of that table, whereas D and trimming came from the DNA. In this sample the table shows about 350,000 clones, 75% to 90% of which occur a single time. About 10% of the sample comes from the top ten.

The data derive from a study of Ad26.COV2.S vaccination and SARS-CoV-2 variants (dated by TCRdb to the early 2020s). Context from the whole study: Donors in the vaccine arm were drawn from COV1001, a multicentre, randomized, double-blind, placebo-controlled phase I-IIa trial testing Ad26.COV2.S in healthy adults. Ad26.COV2.S was administered intramuscularly at a dose of 5x10^10 or 1x10^11 viral particles, either as one shot or as two shots given 56 days apart. A total of around 32 samples were included in the TCR-sequenced set, comprising 19 Ad26.COV2.S vaccine recipients, 5 placebo recipients and 8 SARS-CoV-2 convalescent individuals. Sequencing of the TCRbeta repertoire served to evaluate the specificity and breadth of SARS-CoV-2-reactive T cell receptors following Ad26.COV2.S vaccination. Blinding of investigators to trial group allocation was maintained during experiments and outcome assessment. Trial participants were randomized into five groups of five, in which low-dose or high-dose Ad26.COV2.S was given once or twice, or placebo was given on both occasions. Beyond this particular receptor, the publication reports: After vaccination, spike-specific CD8+ and CD4+ T cell responses were reported to show substantial breadth. Vaccine and placebo recipients had comparable non-spike TCR breadth, which fits with the vaccine containing only spike. Higher spike-specific TCR breadth was observed in Ad26.COV2.S recipients than in placebo recipients (P = 0.0014). The authors noted that the TCR breadth and depth analyses may have underestimated total T cell responses. The study lacked the statistical power to compare responses across vaccine doses or regimens.

The treatment or condition label here, explained by the study, means: roughly 18 received Ad26.COV2.S at low or high dose, single or two shots; 5 received placebo; per-sample allocation not given. Repertoires of vaccine and placebo recipients were sequenced from samples taken on day 63 after the first injection. Between 29 July and 7 August 2020, Cohort 1b enrolled approximately 26 adults aged 18-55 years at one site in Boston, USA. As a vaccine, Ad26.COV2.S was a replication-incompetent adenovirus type 26 vector that expressed a prefusion-stabilized SARS-CoV-2 spike protein derived from the original Wuhan strain. The source is a person between 18 and 59 years old who received the Ad26.COV2.S COVID-19 vaccine or a placebo. Sample: peripheral blood, taken in a trial of Ad26.COV2.S vaccine versus placebo.

The CDR3 amino acid sequence is: CASSQDLGNQPQHF. The nucleotides are TGCGCCAGCAGCCAAGATCTCGGAAATCAGCCCCAGCATTTT. The V and J genes are TRBV4-3 and TRBJ1-5; the D gene cannot be resolved reliably. Relative to germline, V is 0 bases shorter and J is 4 bases shorter, with 7 bases between their ends. From its cysteine to its phenylalanine, the CDR3 spans 14 amino acids. Here the CDR3 DNA is all that survives: 42 bases in frame from base 1. Based on the germline V gene, the CDR1 and CDR2 sequences are LGHNA and YSLEER.